What follows are 21 T cell receptor beta chains derived from one specimen sequenced in a study of cytomegalovirus exposure and HLA in healthy donors. PCR was performed using 60 Vbeta and 13 Jbeta primers. The assay was immunoSEQ multiplex PCR, and TCRdb's table has in-frame clones only and misses some. The sample includes hundreds of thousands of clones, almost 80% of them seen just once. The sample consisted of PBMCs. The source is a male donor in good health and CMV-seronegative.

The chain has TRBV19 and TRBJ1-1; D remains ambiguous. Germline assignment: CDR1 LNHDA and CDR2 SQIVND (reference sequence). The CDR3 has 13 amino acids. Between the trimmed V and J ends, which lost 3 bases and 3 bases, there was a span of 8 bases. The CDR3 sequence: CASSMEGYTEAFF. The CDR3 DNA is TGTGCCAGTAGTATGGAGGGTTACACTGAAGCTTTCTTT. The full variable domain, in which reference TRBV19 and TRBJ1-1 provide the parts outside the CDR3, is DGGITQSPKYLFRKEGQNVTLSCEQNLNHDAMYWYRQDPGQGLRLIYYSQIVNDFQKGDIAEGYSVSREKKESFPLTVTSAQKNPTAFYLCASSMEGYTEAFFGQGTRLTVV.

The chain employs TRBV2 and TRBJ2-3; TRBD2 matches at 8 bases. CDR1 is SNHLY and CDR2 is FYNNEI in the germline V gene. This CDR3 is 16 amino acids long. The J segment lost 5 bases and the V segment lost 2 bases, leaving 9 bases of the junction unmatched. CDR3: CASSENSGSLGDTQYF. CDR3 bases: TGTGCCAGCAGTGAAAACAGCGGGAGTCTGGGAGATACGCAGTATTTT.

The V call is TRBV6-5, the J call TRBJ2-3, with a possible D match to TRBD2 (6 bases). Trimming removed 5 bases from V and 0 bases from J, with 6 bases in between. CDR1 MNHEY and CDR2 SVGAGI come from the germline V gene. The CDR3 runs 13 residues. CDR3 sequence (DNA): TGTGCCAGCAGTAGCGGGAGCACAGATACGCAGTATTTT. This translates into CASSSGSTDTQYF.

The V call is TRBV6-5, the J call TRBJ1-3; no firm D call. Germline-derived CDR1 and CDR2 are MNHEY and SVGAGI. This CDR3 comprises 15 residues. Trimming left V 6 bases short and J 2 bases short, with 14 bases between. The CDR3 sequence: CASSPGHSPGNTIYF. The CDR3 bases are TGTGCCAGCAGCCCGGGTCATTCCCCTGGAAACACCATATATTTT.

The chain employs TRBV6-5 and TRBJ2-2, with D perhaps TRBD2 (5 bases). V gave up 7 bases and J gave up 2 bases, with 11 bases separating them. The CDR3 sequence is 14 residues long. Germline V lookup: CDR1 MNHEY, CDR2 SVGAGI. For the CDR3, the DNA is TGTGCCAGCACCTACGGGATTAACACCGGGGAGCTGTTTTTT. Translated, it gives CASTYGINTGELFF.

The rearrangement joins TRBV19 to TRBJ2-7; 10 nucleotides agree with TRBD1. CDR3 length: 20 amino acids. The ends lost 3 bases at V and 6 bases at J; junction bases unmatched: 23. Looked up from germline, CDR1 is LNHDA and CDR2 is SQIVND (reference sequence). In DNA form, the CDR3 reads TGTGCCAGTAGTATCCTTTCTCCGGGACAGGGGAAACTAGACGAGGGCGAGCAGTACTTC. It yields the protein CASSILSPGQGKLDEGEQYF.

A few counts support this clone. This chain uses TRBV27 with TRBJ2-7; 11 bases are shared with TRBD1. This CDR3 is 15 amino acids long. V was pared by 1 base and J by 3 bases, with 2 bases of the junction left unmatched. CDR1 is MNHEY and CDR2 is SMNVEV in the germline V gene (reference sequence). The CDR3 DNA follows: TGTGCCAGCAGTTTATTGGGGACAGGGGGCTACGAGCAGTACTTC. Its protein product is CASSLLGTGGYEQYF.

The V gene is TRBV28, the J gene TRBJ2-7; D perhaps matches TRBD1 (6 bases). Germline CDR1 is MDHEN and CDR2 is SYDVKM. This CDR3 has 16 amino acids. Trimming removed 4 bases at V and 2 bases at J, with 18 bases between. As DNA, the CDR3 is TGTGCCAGCAGTTCTCCCTCAGGGGCCTCGACCTACGAGCAGTACTTC. As protein: CASSSPSGASTYEQYF.

The chain employs TRBV28 and TRBJ2-7; TRBD2 is a possible D gene (6 bases). Germline lookup yields CDR1 MDHEN and CDR2 SYDVKM. V lost 10 bases and J lost 5, with 18 bases in between. The CDR3 length is 13 residues. CDR3 coding DNA: TGTGCCACCGACATGGCGGGGTCCAACGAGCAGTACTTC. Protein: CATDMAGSNEQYF.

Regarding this clone: A junction boundary mismatches the germline segment, possibly from a read error. The chain carries TRBV7-9 and TRBJ1-2, with 11 bases identical to TRBD1. Germline CDR1 reads SEHNR; CDR2 reads FQNEAQ (reference sequence). The CDR3 has 14 amino acids. DNA for the CDR3: TGTTCCAGCAGCCCCTGGACAGGGGGCCATGGCTACACCTTC. This encodes CSSSPWTGGHGYTF.

As for this clone: This same CDR3 is encoded by further DNA sequences in the sample. The rearrangement links TRBV6-4 to TRBJ2-7, with a possible D match to TRBD1 (6 bases). Trimming left V 9 bases short and J 4 bases short, with 22 bases between. This CDR3 contains 15 residues. CDR1 is MRHNA and CDR2 is SNTAGT in the germline V gene. In DNA, the CDR3 is TGTGCCAGTGCTTTACAGGGTAATGGATTATACGAGCAGTACTTC. This encodes CASALQGNGLYEQYF.

This chain links TRBV11-2 with TRBJ2-1, with D possibly TRBD1 on 6 matching bases. The CDR3 consists of 11 residues. Trimming shortened V by 5 bases and J by 11 bases, and 10 bases separated the two germline ends. Germline V gene lookup returns CDR1 SGHAT and CDR2 FQNNGV. In DNA form, the CDR3 reads TGTGCCAGCAGCCTTTGGGGGCAGCAGTTCTTC. It yields the protein CASSLWGQQFF.

This chain connects TRBV7-3 to TRBJ2-2, with D possibly being TRBD1 (5 bases). The CDR3 has 15 residues. The ends were cut back, 5 bases at V and 5 bases at J, with 15 bases in the middle. From germline, CDR1 is SGHTA and CDR2 FQGTGA. The CDR3 nucleotides are TGTGCCAGCAGCCCCCGGACCAAGGGGACCGGGGAGCTGTTTTTT. This gives the protein CASSPRTKGTGELFF.

This clone was seen only once. The V and J genes are TRBV9 and TRBJ1-2; maybe TRBD1 (6 bases). V dropped 1 base and J dropped 3 bases, with 10 bases sitting between them. The CDR3 has 14 residues. In germline, CDR1 is SGDLS, CDR2 YYNGEE. CDR3 bases: TGTGCCAGCAGCGTACAGGGGTGGGACTATGGCTACACCTTC. Translation gives CASSVQGWDYGYTF.

The chain uses TRBV29-1 and TRBJ2-1; 11 positions match TRBD1. The CDR3 sequence is 16 residues long. CDR1 is SQVTM and CDR2 is ANQGSEA in the germline V gene. V lost 1 base and J lost 9; bases outside the gene matches: 11. Here the CDR3 DNA reads TGCAGCGTTGAAGGGGGCCCGGTTGGGACAGGGGGTGAGCAGTTCTTC. This encodes CSVEGGPVGTGGEQFF.

The V call is TRBV5-4, the J call TRBJ2-7, with D perhaps TRBD2 (7 bases). CDR3 length: 13 amino acids. From germline, CDR1 is SGHNT and CDR2 YYREEE (reference sequence). Deletions cut 6 bases from V and 2 bases from J, with 12 bases between. In nucleotides, the CDR3 is TGTGCCAGCAACCCGGGGGGCACCTACGAGCAGTACTTC. Its protein is CASNPGGTYEQYF.

This sequence joins TRBV4-2 and TRBJ2-7; D gene ambiguous. From germline, CDR1 is LGHNA and CDR2 YNFKEQ. Deletions cut 2 bases from V and 1 base from J, with 6 bases between. This CDR3 has 13 amino acids. Here the CDR3 reads CASSQPFSYEQYF. CDR3 nucleotide sequence: TGTGCCAGCAGCCAACCATTTTCCTACGAGCAGTACTTC.

The CDR3 DNA reads TGTGCCAGCAGCAGGACAGGGAGAGCCACTGAAGCTTTCTTT. Its protein is CASSRTGRATEAFF. The chain has TRBV28 and TRBJ1-1, with TRBD1 identical over 8 bases. Germline V gene lookup returns CDR1 MDHEN and CDR2 SYDVKM. V shed 6 bases and J 4 bases; nucleotides not matched to a gene: 7. The CDR3 runs to 14 residues.

The chain links TRBV25-1 to TRBJ2-5; 9 bases align to TRBD1. The CDR3 is 14 amino acids. Germline lookup yields CDR1 MGHDK and CDR2 SYGVNS. Trimming cost V 8 bases and J 2 bases; bases outside gene matches: 6. Here the CDR3 DNA reads TGTGCCAGCTCTAGACAGGGGGTACAAGAGACCCAGTACTTC. This encodes CASSRQGVQETQYF.

The chain carries TRBV11-3 and TRBJ2-1; D gene unclear. The CDR3 contains 15 residues. Germline V gene data show CDR1 as SGHNT and CDR2 as YENEEA. The ends were cut back, 6 bases at V and 3 bases at J, with 15 bases in the middle. The CDR3, as DNA: TGTGCCAGCAGTAAACAATTGGGCATCTACAATGAGCAGTTCTTC. It codes for CASSKQLGIYNEQFF. Full variable domain (remainder filled in from reference TRBV11-3 and TRBJ2-1): EAGVVQSPRYKIIEKKQPVAFWCNPISGHNTLYWYLQNLGQGPELLIRYENEEAVDDSQLPKDRFSAERLKGVDSTLKIQPAELGDSAVYLCASSKQLGIYNEQFFGPGTRLTVL.

Only a few counts were recorded for this clone. V usage is TRBV7-9 and J usage is TRBJ2-7; tentatively, D is TRBD1 (5 bases). CDR3 length: 15 amino acids. Germline V lookup: CDR1 SEHNR, CDR2 FQNEAQ (reference sequence). The germline V and J ends were trimmed by 5 bases and 0 bases, with 14 bases remaining between them. In DNA form, the CDR3 reads TGTGCCAGCAGCCCCCGACAGAAACCCTCCTACGAGCAGTACTTC. This gives the protein CASSPRQKPSYEQYF.